The clone carrying this T cell receptor beta chain was seen a few times. The sample is drawn from a study of cytomegalovirus exposure and HLA in healthy donors. Germline values: CDR1 LNHDA, CDR2 SQIVND (reference sequence). The CDR3 length is 16 residues. V lost 1 base and J lost 5; bases outside the gene matches: 9. PCR amplification relied on 60 Vbeta primers (plus 13 Jbeta primers). The table came from immunoSEQ multiplex PCR; TCRdb's copy has only in-frame clones and leaves some out. This sample has 190,000 or so clones, with 75% to 90% found just once. The chain combines TRBV19 with TRBJ2-5; 8 positions agree with TRBD2. The receptor's source is a boy aged 10-17 years in good health and CMV-seronegative. The sample was PBMCs. CDR3 DNA sequence: TGTGCCAGTAGTATAGCCGGCGGGGGGCCAGGGGAGACCCAGTACTTC. Translating gives CASSIAGGGPGETQYF.